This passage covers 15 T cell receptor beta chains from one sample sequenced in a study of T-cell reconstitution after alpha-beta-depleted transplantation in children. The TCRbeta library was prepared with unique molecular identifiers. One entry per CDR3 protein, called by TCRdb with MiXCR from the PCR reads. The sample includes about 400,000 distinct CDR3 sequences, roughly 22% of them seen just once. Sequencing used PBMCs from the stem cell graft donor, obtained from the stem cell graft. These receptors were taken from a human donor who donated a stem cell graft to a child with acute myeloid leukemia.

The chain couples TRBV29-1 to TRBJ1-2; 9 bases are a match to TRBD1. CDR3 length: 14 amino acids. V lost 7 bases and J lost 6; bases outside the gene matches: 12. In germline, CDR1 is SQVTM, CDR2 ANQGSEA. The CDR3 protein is CSATRDRDQDGYTF. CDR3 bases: TGCAGCGCTACCCGGGACAGGGATCAGGATGGCTACACCTTC. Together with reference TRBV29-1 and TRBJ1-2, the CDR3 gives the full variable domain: SAVISQKPSRDICQRGTSLTIQCQVDSQVTMMFWYRQQPGQSLTLIATANQGSEATYESGFVIDKFPISRPNLTFSTLTVSNMSPEDSSIYLCSATRDRDQDGYTFGSGTRLTVV.

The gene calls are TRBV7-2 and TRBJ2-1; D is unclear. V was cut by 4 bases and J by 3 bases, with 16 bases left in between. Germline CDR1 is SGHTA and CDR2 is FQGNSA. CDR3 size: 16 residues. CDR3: CASSWGPRAFYNEQFF. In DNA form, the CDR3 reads TGTGCCAGCAGCTGGGGTCCTCGGGCTTTCTACAATGAGCAGTTCTTC.

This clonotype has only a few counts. The CDR3 loop reads CATSDPTGLSYNEQFF. CDR3 bases: TGTGCCACCAGTGACCCGACAGGGCTCTCCTACAATGAGCAGTTCTTC. The chain employs TRBV24-1 and TRBJ2-1; 7 bases match TRBD1. This CDR3 contains 16 residues. Germline V gene sequence: CDR1 KGHDR, CDR2 SFDVKD. After removal of 4 bases from V and 0 bases from J, the junction contained 5 bases not matched to a gene.

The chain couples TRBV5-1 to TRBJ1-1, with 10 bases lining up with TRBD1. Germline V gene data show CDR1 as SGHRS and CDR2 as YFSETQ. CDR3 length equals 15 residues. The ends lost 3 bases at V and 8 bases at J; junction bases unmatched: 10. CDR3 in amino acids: CASSSKDRGRREAFF. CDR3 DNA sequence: TGCGCCAGCAGCTCGAAAGACAGGGGGCGAAGGGAAGCTTTCTTT.

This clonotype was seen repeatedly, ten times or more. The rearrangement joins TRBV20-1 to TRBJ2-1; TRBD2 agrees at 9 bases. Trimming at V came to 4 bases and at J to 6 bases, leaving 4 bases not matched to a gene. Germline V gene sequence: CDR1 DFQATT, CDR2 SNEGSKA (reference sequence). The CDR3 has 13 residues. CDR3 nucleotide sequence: TGCAGTGCTATAGCGGGAGCGGGCAATGAGCAGTTCTTC. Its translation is CSAIAGAGNEQFF.

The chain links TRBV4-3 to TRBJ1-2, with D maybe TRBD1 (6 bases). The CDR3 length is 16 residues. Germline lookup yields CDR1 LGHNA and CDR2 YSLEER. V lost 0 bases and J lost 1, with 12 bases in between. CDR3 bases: TGCGCCAGCAGCCAAGATTGGGGGCGCGGTAACTATGGCTACACCTTC. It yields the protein CASSQDWGRGNYGYTF.

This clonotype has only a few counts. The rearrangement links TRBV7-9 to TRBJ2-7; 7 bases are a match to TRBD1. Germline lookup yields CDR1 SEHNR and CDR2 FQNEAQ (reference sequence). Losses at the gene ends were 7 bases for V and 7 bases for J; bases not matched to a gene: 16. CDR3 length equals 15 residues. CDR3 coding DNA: TGTGCCAGCATCCCGGACAGGAGTCGAAGGGGTGAGCAGTACTTC. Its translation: CASIPDRSRRGEQYF.

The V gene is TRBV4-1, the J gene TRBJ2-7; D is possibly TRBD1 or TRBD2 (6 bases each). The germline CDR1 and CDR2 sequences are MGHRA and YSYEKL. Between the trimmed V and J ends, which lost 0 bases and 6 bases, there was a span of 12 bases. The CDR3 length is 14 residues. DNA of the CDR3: TGCGCCAGCAGCCAAGAAAGGGGGGCACTCGAGCAGTACTTC. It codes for CASSQERGALEQYF.

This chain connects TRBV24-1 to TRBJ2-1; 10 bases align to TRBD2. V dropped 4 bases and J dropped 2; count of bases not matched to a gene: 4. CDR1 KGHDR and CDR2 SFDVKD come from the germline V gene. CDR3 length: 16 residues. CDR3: CATSDIAGGPYNEQFF. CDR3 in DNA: TGTGCCACCAGTGACATAGCGGGAGGTCCCTACAATGAGCAGTTCTTC.

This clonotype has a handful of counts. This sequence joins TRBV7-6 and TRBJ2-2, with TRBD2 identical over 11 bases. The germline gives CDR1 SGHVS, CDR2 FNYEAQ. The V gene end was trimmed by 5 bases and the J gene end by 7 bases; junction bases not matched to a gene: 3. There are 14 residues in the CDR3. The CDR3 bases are TGTGCCAGCAGCCTACTAGCGGGAGACGGGGAGCTGTTTTTT. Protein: CASSLLAGDGELFF.

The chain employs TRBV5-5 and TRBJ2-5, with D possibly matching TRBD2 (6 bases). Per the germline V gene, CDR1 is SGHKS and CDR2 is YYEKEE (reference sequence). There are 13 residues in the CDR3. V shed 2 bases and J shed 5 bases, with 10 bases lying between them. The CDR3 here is CASSFPSAETQYF. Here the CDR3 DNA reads TGTGCCAGCAGCTTTCCTAGCGCCGAGACCCAGTACTTC.

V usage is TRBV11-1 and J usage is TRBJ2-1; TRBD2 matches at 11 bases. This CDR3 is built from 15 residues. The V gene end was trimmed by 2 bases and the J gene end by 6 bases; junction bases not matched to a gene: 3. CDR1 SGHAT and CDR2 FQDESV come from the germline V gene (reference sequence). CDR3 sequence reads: CASSLIGLAGNEQFF. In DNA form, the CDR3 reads TGTGCCAGCAGCTTAATAGGACTAGCGGGCAATGAGCAGTTCTTC.

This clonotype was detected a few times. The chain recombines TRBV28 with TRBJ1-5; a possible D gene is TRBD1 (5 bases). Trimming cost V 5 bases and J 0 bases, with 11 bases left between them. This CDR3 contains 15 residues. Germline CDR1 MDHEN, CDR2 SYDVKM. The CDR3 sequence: CASSLRGASNQPQHF. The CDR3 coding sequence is TGTGCCAGCAGTCTAAGGGGCGCTAGCAATCAGCCCCAGCATTTT.

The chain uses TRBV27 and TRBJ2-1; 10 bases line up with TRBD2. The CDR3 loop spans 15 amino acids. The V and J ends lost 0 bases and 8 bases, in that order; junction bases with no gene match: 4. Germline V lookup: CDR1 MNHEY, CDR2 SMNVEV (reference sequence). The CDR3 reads CASSLSSGRLDEQFF. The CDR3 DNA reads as TGTGCCAGCAGTTTATCTAGCGGGAGGTTGGATGAGCAGTTCTTC.

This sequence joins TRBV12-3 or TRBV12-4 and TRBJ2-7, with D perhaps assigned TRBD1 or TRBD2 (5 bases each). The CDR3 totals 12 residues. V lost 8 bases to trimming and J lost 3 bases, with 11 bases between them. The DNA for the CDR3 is TGTGCCAGCCGGGGCGGGCACTACGAGCAGTACTTC. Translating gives CASRGGHYEQYF.